This is a list of T cell receptor beta chains from one sample in a study of T cell responses to AZD1222 COVID-19 vaccine. The protocol was immunoSEQ multiplex PCR, while the TCRdb copy is restricted to in-frame clones and leaves out a portion. The data contain tens of thousands of clones, over 65% of them seen just once; the ten biggest clones take up roughly 6.6%. This material consisted of peripheral blood, taken on day 0 of AZD1222 vaccination. The receptors stem from an adult in good health. Both conserved end residues are part of each CDR3. The D gene is left open where the match is weak. For some rows the clone size is stated as once, few or many, or as a class when expanded; others skip it.

clone_size | cdr3_length | d_call | j_call | v_call | cdr3_nt | cdr3_aa
few | 19 | TRBD2 | TRBJ2-7 | TRBV4-2 | TGTGCCAGCAGCCAAGTACTAGCGGGCTCCGTTGGGGGTCTCTACGAGCAGTACTTC | CASSQVLAGSVGGLYEQYF
few | 14 | NA | TRBJ2-1 | TRBV5-1 | TGCGCCAGCAGCTTGAGTCCTTCGGGTACTGAGCAGTTCTTC | CASSLSPSGTEQFF
NA | 12 | NA | TRBJ2-5 | TRBV6-1 | TGTGCCAGCAGTGACACCCAAGAGACCCAGTACTTC | CASSDTQETQYF
medium-sized | 13 | NA | TRBJ1-6 | TRBV19 | TGTGCCAGTAGCGTCAGGGAAAGTTCACCCCTCCACTTT | CASSVRESSPLHF
NA | 14 | NA | TRBJ1-1 | TRBV28 | TGTGCCAGCAGCAGTACAGGGTACGGGACTGAAGCTTTCTTT | CASSSTGYGTEAFF
NA | 13 | TRBD1 | TRBJ2-1 | TRBV6-5 | TGTGCCAGCAGCCCAAGACAGGGGAATGAGCAGTTCTTC | CASSPRQGNEQFF
NA | 12 | NA | TRBJ2-5 | TRBV4-1 | TGCGCCAGCAGCCAAGATCGGGGGACCCAGTACTTC | CASSQDRGTQYF
NA | 15 | TRBD1 | TRBJ1-1 | TRBV28 | TGTGCCAGCAGTTTAGAGATTCCGGGACAGGGAGAAGCTTTCTTT | CASSLEIPGQGEAFF
NA | 13 | NA | TRBJ1-1 | TRBV29-1 | TGCAGCGTCTCCGGGACCGTGAACACTGAAGCTTTCTTT | CSVSGTVNTEAFF
NA | 17 | TRBD1 | TRBJ2-1 | TRBV24-1 | TGTGCCACCAGTGACGTGGGGGTGGCAGGGGGATACAATGAGCAGTTCTTC | CATSDVGVAGGYNEQFF
NA | 15 | NA | TRBJ1-4 | TRBV9 | TGTGCCAGCAGCACGGGGGGGACTGCGAATGAAAAACTGTTTTTT | CASSTGGTANEKLFF
NA | 13 | TRBD2 | TRBJ2-1 | TRBV19 | TGTGCCAGTACCCGCCAACGGGGGGTGGAGCAGTTCTTC | CASTRQRGVEQFF
few | 14 | NA | TRBJ1-2 | TRBV3-1/TRBV3-2 | TGTGCCAGCAGCCAAGCGGGAAGGGACTATGGCTACACCTTC | CASSQAGRDYGYTF
NA | 15 | TRBD1 | TRBJ1-6 | TRBV11-2 | TGTGCCAGCAGCTATGGACAGGGGTTGGGTTCACCCCTCCACTTT | CASSYGQGLGSPLHF
NA | 16 | TRBD1 | TRBJ2-1 | TRBV15 | TGTGCCACCAGCAGAGTCGGGACAGGGTATATCAATGAGCAGTTCTTC | CATSRVGTGYINEQFF
NA | 13 | NA | TRBJ2-2 | TRBV6-5 | TGTGCCAGCAGACCACACAACACCGGGGAGCTGTTTTTT | CASRPHNTGELFF
once | 17 | TRBD2 | TRBJ2-1 | TRBV7-9 | TGTGCCAGCAGCCCCCCGAGCGGGAGGGCCACCTACAATGAGCAGTTCTTC | CASSPPSGRATYNEQFF
NA | 13 | NA | TRBJ1-2 | TRBV5-1 | TGCGCCAGCAGAAAAGACACTGACTATGGCTACACCTTC | CASRKDTDYGYTF
NA | 13 | NA | TRBJ1-1 | TRBV7-8 | TGTGCCAGCAGCCGTGACAGGAACACTGAAGCTTTCTTT | CASSRDRNTEAFF
NA | 12 | NA | TRBJ1-1 | TRBV6-8 | TGTGCCCCTCCCTCGGGATCCACTGAAGCTTTCTTT | CAPPSGSTEAFF
NA | 13 | NA | TRBJ2-3 | TRBV11-2 | TGTGCCAGCCGGGGTCTTCACACAGATACGCAGTATTTT | CASRGLHTDTQYF
once | 14 | NA | TRBJ1-5 | TRBV5-5 | TGTGCCAGCAGCCTGGGGTGGGGGCGTCAGCCCCAGCATTTT | CASSLGWGRQPQHF
few | 14 | NA | TRBJ1-2 | TRBV6-5 | TGTGCCAGCAGTTACAGGGGCTTGAACTATGGCTACACCTTC | CASSYRGLNYGYTF
NA | 13 | NA | TRBJ1-1 | TRBV7-9 | TGTGCCAGCAGCTTAGGTGGGGGCTCTGAAGCTTTCTTT | CASSLGGGSEAFF
NA | 15 | NA | TRBJ2-3 | TRBV7-2 | TGTGCCAGCAGCTCGTCTTTGCTCGAGACAGATACGCAGTATTTT | CASSSSLLETDTQYF
once | 14 | NA | TRBJ1-2 | TRBV19 | TGTGCCAGTAGCTACTCCGGGACACTCTATGGCTACACCTTC | CASSYSGTLYGYTF
few | 15 | NA | TRBJ1-5 | TRBV18 | TGTGCCAGCTCACCAGGGAGGGATAGCAATCAGCCCCAGCATTTT | CASSPGRDSNQPQHF
NA | 15 | NA | TRBJ1-6 | TRBV3-1/TRBV3-2 | TGTGCCAGCAGCCGGAAAACAGGGCCTAATTCACCCCTCCACTTT | CASSRKTGPNSPLHF
NA | 14 | NA | TRBJ1-6 | TRBV15 | TGTGCCACCAGCAGAGATAAGTTGGATTCACCCCTCCACTTT | CATSRDKLDSPLHF
NA | 14 | NA | TRBJ1-6 | TRBV5-1 | TGCGCCAGCAGTAGGTCATATCGGAATTCACCCCTCCACTTT | CASSRSYRNSPLHF
NA | 14 | NA | TRBJ1-2 | TRBV6-5 | TGTGCCAGCAGGACCCCTCAGGGTAACTATGGCTACACCTTC | CASRTPQGNYGYTF
NA | 12 | NA | TRBJ2-4 | TRBV2 | TGTGCCAGCATGGACCCCCCAAACATTCAGTACTTC | CASMDPPNIQYF
NA | 15 | NA | TRBJ1-2 | TRBV21-1 | TGTGCCAGCAGCAAGACGATATTAGCTAACTATGGCTACACCTTC | CASSKTILANYGYTF
NA | 12 | NA | TRBJ2-3 | TRBV28 | TGTGCCAGCAGGACCCCAGGGGTTGCGCAGTATTTT | CASRTPGVAQYF
once | 15 | NA | TRBJ1-3 | TRBV28 | TGTGCCAGCAGTTTTCGGAGGGCCTCTGGAAACACCATATATTTT | CASSFRRASGNTIYF
NA | 10 | NA | TRBJ1-2 | TRBV29-1 | TGCAGCGGGGGAGGAGAGGGCTACACCTTC | CSGGGEGYTF
NA | 17 | NA | TRBJ1-1 | TRBV6-2/TRBV6-3 | TGTGCCAGCAGTTCTATCGGGACATTCGTCATGAACACTGAAGCTTTCTTT | CASSSIGTFVMNTEAFF
NA | 17 | NA | TRBJ2-4 | TRBV6-1 | TGTGCCAGCAGTGAAGTCCGCGGACACTCAAACAAAAACATTCAGTACTTC | CASSEVRGHSNKNIQYF
NA | 16 | NA | TRBJ2-2 | TRBV10-1 | TGCGCCAGCAGTGGCGTTGGCCTAGATAACACCGGGGAGCTGTTTTTT | CASSGVGLDNTGELFF
NA | 12 | NA | TRBJ1-6 | TRBV28 | TGTGCCACTAGACCGGGGAATTCACCCCTCCACTTT | CATRPGNSPLHF
NA | 13 | NA | TRBJ1-1 | TRBV11-3 | TGTGCCAGCAGCTTAGAGGCAGGGACTGAAGCTTTCTTT | CASSLEAGTEAFF
medium-sized | 13 | NA | TRBJ1-5 | TRBV27 | TGTGCCAGCAGTTTAAAGGAGTATCAGCCCCAGCATTTT | CASSLKEYQPQHF
few | 15 | TRBD1 | TRBJ1-5 | TRBV18 | TGTGCCAGCTCACCCGCAGGACAGGGGGGTCAGCCCCAGCATTTT | CASSPAGQGGQPQHF
NA | 16 | NA | TRBJ2-2 | TRBV7-7 | TGTGCCAGCAGCTTAGGTAGCACCAGAGCGACCGGGGAGCTGTTTTTT | CASSLGSTRATGELFF
NA | 13 | TRBD1 | TRBJ1-2 | TRBV27 | TGTGCCAGCAGGGGACAGGGTCCCTATGGCTACACCTTC | CASRGQGPYGYTF